The present T cell receptor (beta chain) was sequenced within a study of naive and memory T cell subsets. Study-wide points: The RNA method is potentially sensitive to activation and differentiation changes.

The SP2 primer and nested alpha and beta constant region primers amplified ligated cDNA in four rounds. Alpha and beta constant region primers primed reverse transcription for blood and skin samples. TCRdb reanalysed the 5' RACE reads using MiXCR and keeps one entry per CDR3 protein. The table has about 59,000 distinct CDR3 sequences, approximately 8% seen once. The CDR3 is 15 residues long. With 6 bases clipped from V and 1 base from J, the junction kept 5 bases outside the gene matches. Germline loops: CDR1 MNHNY, CDR2 SVGAGI (reference sequence). There are a few counts of this clonotype. No antigen is known for it. A UMI-containing oligonucleotide was joined by 3' ligation to the TCR cDNA template. Adult healthy volunteers gave 2.5 ml peripheral blood for whole-blood RNA. Input was roughly 1 to 1,100 ng of DNase-treated total RNA without cell sorting.

The clonotype was recovered from a female donor in good health. The chain has TRBV6-6 and TRBJ2-5, with 10 bases matching TRBD2. CDR3: CASRISGGIQETQYF. The CDR3 coding sequence is TGTGCCAGCAGAATTAGCGGGGGGATCCAAGAGACCCAGTACTTC.